Ten or more counts support the clone carrying this T cell receptor (beta chain). Germline assignment: CDR1 MDHEN and CDR2 SYDVKM. The trim removed 3 bases at V and 0 bases at J, leaving 7 bases unmatched. The CDR3 runs to 16 residues. This record comes from a study of regulatory T cells in long-lasting Graves disease. On the study more broadly: Disease was considered persistent Graves' disease after over 5 years of antithyroid drugs (with positive TSH receptor antibodies).

CDR3-region Arm-PCR and iRepertoire HTBI primers produced the TCR beta libraries. TCRdb reprocessed the multiplex PCR reads with MiXCR, giving one entry per CDR3 protein. The sample contains 700,000 or so distinct CDR3 sequences, roughly 30% of which appear only once. The time point here: persistent/refractory GD, antithyroid drugs over 5 years with positive TRAb. RNA extracted from PBMCs served as the sequencing template. The TCR sequence derives from a female donor with Graves disease. The V gene is TRBV28, the J gene TRBJ2-7, with TRBD1 matching 8 bases. The material was peripheral blood mononuclear cells (PBMCs), obtained when the disease was refractory, from a patient treated with antithyroid drugs. Here the CDR3 reads CASSFPSTGGSYEQYF. Here the CDR3 DNA reads TGTGCCAGCAGTTTCCCCTCTACAGGGGGCTCCTACGAGCAGTACTTC.